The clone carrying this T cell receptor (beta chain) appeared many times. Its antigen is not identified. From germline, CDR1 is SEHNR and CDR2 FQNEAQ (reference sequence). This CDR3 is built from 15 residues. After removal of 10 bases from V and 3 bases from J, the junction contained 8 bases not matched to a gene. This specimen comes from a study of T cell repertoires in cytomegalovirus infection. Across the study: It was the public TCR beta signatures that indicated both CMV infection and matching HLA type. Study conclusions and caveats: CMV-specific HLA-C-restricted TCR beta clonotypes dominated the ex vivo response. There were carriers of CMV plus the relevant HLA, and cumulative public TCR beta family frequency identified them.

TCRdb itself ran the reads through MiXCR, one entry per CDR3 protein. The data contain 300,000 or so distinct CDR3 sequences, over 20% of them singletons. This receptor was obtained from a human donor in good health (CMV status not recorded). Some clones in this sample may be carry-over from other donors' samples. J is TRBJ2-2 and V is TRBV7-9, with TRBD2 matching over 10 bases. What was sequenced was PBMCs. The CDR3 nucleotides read TGTGCCATCACCCCCGGGACTAGCGACACCGGGGAGCTGTTTTTT. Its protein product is CAITPGTSDTGELFF.